The next 32 T cell receptor beta chains were all read from a single sample in a study of response to subunit inactivated influenza vaccine. Via MiXCR, TCRdb re-called the RT-PCR reads, giving one row per CDR3 protein. Among 800,000 or so distinct CDR3 sequences listed, approximately 22% were seen once. The sample was PBMCs from blood, taken approximately 5 days after vaccination. Receptors originate from a man aged 45 to 65 who received an inactivated influenza vaccine.

This rearrangement joins TRBV4-1 to TRBJ1-4, with D unclear. V lost 6 bases to trimming and J lost 4 bases, with 9 bases between them. This CDR3 region has 13 residues. From germline, CDR1 is MGHRA and CDR2 YSYEKL. The CDR3 coding sequence is TGCGCCAGCAGTCAGGAGGGTAATGAAAAACTGTTTTTT. Its protein is CASSQEGNEKLFF.

This clonotype occurred a few times. This sequence joins TRBV6-5 and TRBJ1-1; tentative D call: TRBD1 (5 bases). The V end was cut by 2 bases, the J end by 4 bases, with 11 bases between. Germline lookup yields CDR1 MNHEY and CDR2 SVGAGI. This CDR3 is built from 14 residues. Written as DNA, the CDR3 is TGTGCCAGCAGTTACCTGGGCGGGGGCACTGAAGCTTTCTTT. This codes for CASSYLGGGTEAFF.

The genes are TRBV29-1 and TRBJ2-1; D is ambiguous. The CDR3 runs 12 residues. Trimming pared 4 bases from V and 0 bases from J, leaving 4 bases between. Germline V gene sequence: CDR1 SQVTM, CDR2 ANQGSEA. Here the CDR3 DNA reads TGCAGCGTTGGCGGCTCCTACAATGAGCAGTTCTTC. It translates to CSVGGSYNEQFF.

The V and J genes are TRBV20-1 and TRBJ1-6; no reliable D call. Germline assignment: CDR1 DFQATT and CDR2 SNEGSKA (reference sequence). V was shortened by 5 bases and J by 10 bases, with 15 bases between the two germline ends. This CDR3 comprises 13 residues. CDR3 nucleotide sequence: TGCAGTGCTTCTCCCTCCCCACGATCACCCCTCCACTTT. Amino acid sequence: CSASPSPRSPLHF.

The chain joins TRBV7-9 to TRBJ2-7; TRBD1 agrees at 7 bases. The germline gives CDR1 SEHNR, CDR2 FQNEAQ (reference sequence). The CDR3 runs 12 residues. V lost 10 bases to trimming and J lost 2 bases; unmatched junction nucleotides: 5. This chain's CDR3 is CATTGVTYEQYF. The CDR3 nucleotides read TGTGCCACCACAGGGGTTACCTACGAGCAGTACTTC.

This clonotype was recorded a few times. This sequence joins TRBV20-1 and TRBJ2-1; TRBD2 aligns across 11 bases. The CDR3 is 16 amino acids. Trimming removed 1 base from V and 3 bases from J; junction bases left unmatched: 5. The germline V gene encodes CDR1 DFQATT and CDR2 SNEGSKA (reference sequence). CDR3 residues: CSARALAGEFYNEQFF. DNA of the CDR3: TGCAGTGCTAGAGCACTAGCGGGAGAGTTCTACAATGAGCAGTTCTTC.

The V gene is TRBV28, the J gene TRBJ2-1, with D possibly TRBD1 on 7 matching bases. Trimming removed 10 bases at V and 7 bases at J, with 20 bases between. This CDR3 has 14 residues. Germline V CDR1 and CDR2: MDHEN, SYDVKM. CDR3 nucleotide sequence: TGTGCCACCAAAAGCAGGGGGGTCTTGAATGAGCAGTTCTTC. Translation gives CATKSRGVLNEQFF.

The chain's CDR3 is CASSFQVTSTNTGELFF. CDR3 bases: TGTGCCAGCAGCTTTCAGGTTACTAGCACGAACACCGGGGAGCTGTTTTTT. The gene calls are TRBV5-5 and TRBJ2-2; TRBD2 might be the D (6 bases). This CDR3 is built from 17 residues. Trimming took 2 bases from V and 0 from J, leaving 14 bases between them. Germline lookup yields CDR1 SGHKS and CDR2 YYEKEE (reference sequence).

This clonotype turned up a few times. The V gene is TRBV21-1, the J gene TRBJ2-7; no DNA check was done on the table's D call, TRBD2. TRBV21-1 is noted as a pseudogene. The CDR3 is 15 amino acids. The CDR3 DNA sequence: TGTGCCAGCAGCAAAGGTGTACCCTCGTGCTACGAGCAGTACTTC. Its translation: CASSKGVPSCYEQYF.

With respect to this clonotype: A read error may account for a junction end that differs from germline. The V gene is TRBV6-2 or TRBV6-3, the J gene TRBJ2-3; 9 bases align to TRBD2. Germline CDR1 is MNHEY and CDR2 is SVGEGT. The CDR3 has 14 amino acids. CDR3 sequence: CASSVGTSKDTQYF. CDR3 nucleotides: TGTGCCAGCAGTGTCGGGACTAGCAAAGATACGCAGTATTTT.

This clonotype was picked up a small number of times. The V and J genes are TRBV5-1 and TRBJ2-5; the D is unclear. V shed 1 base and J shed 2 bases, with 9 bases lying between them. Germline CDR1 SGHRS, CDR2 YFSETQ. The CDR3 runs to 14 residues. The CDR3 DNA follows: TGCGCCAGCAGCTTGACGACCCGACAAGAGACCCAGTACTTC. Its translation is CASSLTTRQETQYF.

The chain has TRBV7-9 and TRBJ2-5; D not certain. V dropped 5 bases and J dropped 5 bases, with 15 bases sitting between them. This CDR3 spans 14 amino acids. Germline V gene lookup returns CDR1 SEHNR and CDR2 FQNEAQ (reference sequence). The CDR3 coding sequence is TGTGCCAGCAGCCACGGGTTTTTAAGTGAGACCCAGTACTTC. It is translated as CASSHGFLSETQYF.

This rearrangement joins TRBV3-1 to TRBJ2-3; D is uncertain. The CDR3 is made up of 14 amino acids. The V gene's germline CDR1 is LGHDT and CDR2 YNNKEL (reference sequence). V was shortened by 7 bases and J by 0 bases, with 11 bases between the two germline ends. This CDR3 reads CASTATRSTDTQYF. CDR3 coding DNA: TGTGCCAGCACCGCCACCAGGAGCACAGATACGCAGTATTTT.

This clonotype appeared a few times. V is TRBV5-5 and J is TRBJ2-2; TRBD2 matches at 8 bases. The CDR3 totals 16 residues. J lost 0 bases, V lost 4 bases, and 5 bases had no gene match. Germline values: CDR1 SGHKS, CDR2 YYEKEE (reference sequence). The CDR3 region is CASSPLSGANTGELFF. Written as DNA, the CDR3 is TGTGCCAGCAGCCCTCTTAGCGGGGCGAACACCGGGGAGCTGTTTTTT.

This clonotype was observed a handful of times. The V and J genes are TRBV5-1 and TRBJ2-3, with a tentative D call TRBD1 (5 bases). V lost 0 bases, J lost 5 bases, and 10 bases lay in between. The CDR3 is made up of 14 amino acids. CDR1 is SGHRS, CDR2 YFSETQ, per germline. In DNA, the CDR3 is TGCGCCAGCAGCTTGGTAGGGGAAGGAGATACGCAGTATTTT. This sequence encodes CASSLVGEGDTQYF.

V usage is TRBV20-1 and J usage is TRBJ2-1; 9 nucleotides match TRBD2. Germline loops: CDR1 DFQATT, CDR2 SNEGSKA (reference sequence). The CDR3 extends over 17 amino acids. J was trimmed by 4 bases and V by 0 bases; bases with no gene match: 10. As DNA, the CDR3 is TGCAGTGCTAGAGATTTTAGACTAGCGGTGATATACAATGAGCAGTTCTTC. It specifies CSARDFRLAVIYNEQFF.

This clonotype has only a few counts. This chain connects TRBV14 to TRBJ2-1, with D tentatively TRBD2 (6 bases). CDR3 length: 14 residues. V was shortened by 0 bases and J by 10 bases, with 13 bases between the two germline ends. Germline assignment: CDR1 SGHDN and CDR2 FVKESK. The CDR3 loop is CASSQDLAGWEQFF. The CDR3 nucleotides read TGTGCCAGCAGCCAAGATCTTGCGGGGTGGGAGCAGTTCTTC. The whole variable domain, filled in from reference TRBV14 and TRBJ2-1, reads EAGVTQFPSHSVIEKGQTVTLRCDPISGHDNLYWYRRVMGKEIKFLLHFVKESKQDESGMPNNRFLAERTGGTYSTLKVQPAELEDSGVYFCASSQDLAGWEQFFGPGTRLTVL.

Of note for this clonotype: Mismatch with germline at one junction end may stem from a read error. This chain connects TRBV10-2 to TRBJ2-5; D gene unclear. CDR3 length equals 11 residues. The germline gives CDR1 WSHSY, CDR2 SAAADI. CDR3 in amino acids: CASSVNNRIHF. CDR3 coding DNA: TGCGCCAGCAGTGTGAACAACCGCATCCACTTC.

The chain couples TRBV29-1 to TRBJ2-1; D could derive from TRBD1 or TRBD2 (6 bases each). The V gene lost 7 bases and the J gene lost 8 bases, with 15 bases spanning the gap. The CDR3 runs 12 residues. The germline CDR1 and CDR2 sequences are SQVTM and ANQGSEA. The CDR3 region is CSARGGWDEQFF. Here the CDR3 DNA reads TGCAGCGCCCGAGGGGGGTGGGATGAGCAGTTCTTC.

This clonotype has a count of ten or more. Germline is not matched at one junction end, which may reflect a read error. The chain couples TRBV5-1 to TRBJ2-5; D possibly corresponds to TRBD1 (6 bases). Per germline, CDR1 SGHRS and CDR2 YFSETQ. The CDR3 has 14 residues. The CDR3, as DNA: TGTGCCAGCAGCTTAGGCAGGGGACGAGAGACCCAGTACTTC. Protein: CASSLGRGRETQYF.

This clonotype was counted between two and nine times. This chain links TRBV20-1 with TRBJ2-1; 9 bases are shared with TRBD2. CDR3 length: 14 residues. V trimming: 0 bases; J trimming: 8 bases; junction bases outside the gene matches: 5. From germline, CDR1 is DFQATT and CDR2 SNEGSKA (reference sequence). In nucleotides, the CDR3 is TGCAGTGCTAGAGACGCGGGAGGGCCGTATGAGCAGTTCTTC. Protein sequence: CSARDAGGPYEQFF.

This chain links TRBV11-2 with TRBJ2-7; D call uncertain. The CDR3 totals 12 residues. The V end was cut by 5 bases, the J end by 5 bases, with 10 bases between. Germline values: CDR1 SGHAT, CDR2 FQNNGV. In nucleotides, the CDR3 is TGTGCCAGCAGCCAACGTGGGGACGAGCAGTACTTC. It is translated as CASSQRGDEQYF.

The CDR3 DNA reads as TGTGCCAGCAGTTACTCCCTCGGGGTGAGGGCGAACACTGAAGCTTTCTTT. Amino acid sequence: CASSYSLGVRANTEAFF. The genes are TRBV6-5 and TRBJ1-1; D call uncertain. The CDR3 is 17 amino acids. The germline V and J ends were trimmed by 0 bases and 1 base, with 15 bases remaining between them. Germline V gene lookup returns CDR1 MNHEY and CDR2 SVGAGI.

This clonotype was counted at least ten times. This chain uses TRBV6-5 with TRBJ2-3; maybe TRBD1 (6 bases). Trimming took 4 bases from V and 0 from J, leaving 8 bases between them. Germline CDR1 MNHEY, CDR2 SVGAGI. CDR3 length: 14 amino acids. The CDR3 region is CASSSRGSTDTQYF. The CDR3 DNA sequence: TGTGCCAGCAGTTCTAGGGGGAGCACAGATACGCAGTATTTT.

This clonotype was counted many times. V is TRBV5-1 and J is TRBJ2-2; D remains unclear. The V end was cut by 4 bases, the J end by 1 base, with 5 bases between. Germline V gene data show CDR1 as SGHRS and CDR2 as YFSETQ. The CDR3 consists of 13 residues. The CDR3 nucleotides read TGCGCCAGCAGCCCCGAGAACACCGGGGAGCTGTTTTTT. It codes for CASSPENTGELFF. Supplemented by reference TRBV5-1 and TRBJ2-2, the full variable domain reads KAGVTQTPRYLIKTRGQQVTLSCSPISGHRSVSWYQQTPGQGLQFLFEYFSETQRNKGNFPGRFSGRQFSNSRSEMNVSTLELGDSALYLCASSPENTGELFFGEGSRLTVL.

The chain carries TRBV6-2 or TRBV6-3 and TRBJ2-5; TRBD2 matches at 11 bases. Looked up from germline, CDR1 is MNHEY and CDR2 is SVGEGT. V trimming: 2 bases; J trimming: 5 bases; junction bases outside the gene matches: 4. CDR3 length: 15 residues. CDR3 loop: CASSYELAGAETQYF. CDR3 DNA sequence: TGTGCCAGCAGTTACGAACTAGCGGGGGCCGAGACCCAGTACTTC.

The chain employs TRBV18 and TRBJ1-4; D gene ambiguous. CDR3 size: 14 residues. The V and J ends lost 2 bases and 6 bases respectively, with 10 bases between them. Germline values: CDR1 KGHSH, CDR2 LQKENI. In nucleotides, the CDR3 is TGTGCCAGCTCACCAACGAGCACAGATGAAAAACTGTTTTTT. As protein: CASSPTSTDEKLFF. Full variable domain (remainder filled in from reference TRBV18 and TRBJ1-4): NAGVMQNPRHLVRRRGQEARLRCSPMKGHSHVYWYRQLPEEGLKFMVYLQKENIIDESGMPKERFSAEFPKEGPSILRIQQVVRGDSAAYFCASSPTSTDEKLFFGSGTQLSVL.

This clonotype came up many times. This chain links TRBV3-1 with TRBJ2-3, with a weak D call TRBD2 (5 bases). V lost 5 bases to trimming and J lost 0 bases, with 9 bases between them. Germline-derived CDR1 and CDR2 are LGHDT and YNNKEL (reference sequence). This CDR3 has 14 residues. The CDR3 coding sequence is TGTGCCAGCAGCACGGGGTATAGCACAGATACGCAGTATTTT. Its protein is CASSTGYSTDTQYF.

In its sample, this clonotype was seen a few times. Germline and junction disagree at one end, which may indicate a read error. The V call is TRBV12-3 or TRBV12-4, the J call TRBJ1-2; a possible D gene is TRBD1 (5 bases). The CDR3 contains 13 residues. The CDR3 is CASSLGVEDGYTF. The CDR3 coding sequence is TGTGCCAGCAGCTTAGGGGTAGAAGATGGCTACACCTTC.

A few counts support this clonotype. The chain recombines TRBV5-1 with TRBJ2-5; D could derive from TRBD1 or TRBD2 (6 bases each). The ends were cut back, 5 bases at V and 4 bases at J, with 18 bases in the middle. CDR3 length: 15 residues. In germline, CDR1 is SGHRS, CDR2 YFSETQ. CDR3 in amino acids: CASRPRLQGGETQYF. The CDR3 DNA reads as TGCGCCAGCAGACCGAGATTACAGGGAGGAGAGACCCAGTACTTC. The whole variable domain, filled in from reference TRBV5-1 and TRBJ2-5, reads KAGVTQTPRYLIKTRGQQVTLSCSPISGHRSVSWYQQTPGQGLQFLFEYFSETQRNKGNFPGRFSGRQFSNSRSEMNVSTLELGDSALYLCASRPRLQGGETQYFGPGTRLLVL.

The chain links TRBV27 to TRBJ2-2; no clear D gene. V was pared by 4 bases and J by 3 bases, with 6 bases between. CDR1 MNHEY and CDR2 SMNVEV come from the germline V gene (reference sequence). The CDR3 is 13 amino acids. CDR3 sequence reads: CASSWSDTGELFF. The CDR3 nucleotides are TGTGCCAGCAGTTGGAGTGACACCGGGGAGCTGTTTTTT.

The chain employs TRBV9 and TRBJ2-7; tentatively, D is TRBD2 (7 bases). CDR1 and CDR2 (germline): SGDLS, YYNGEE. The CDR3 extends over 16 amino acids. Trimming removed 0 bases at V and 3 bases at J, with 16 bases between. The CDR3 nucleotides read TGTGCCAGCAGCGTAGGTGAGGGGGGGCCATACTACGAGCAGTACTTC. Translated, it gives CASSVGEGGPYYEQYF.